This T cell receptor (beta chain) comes out of a study of shared clonotypes between healthy human individuals. Study context: Each donor contributed plates that comprised three CD4 naive, three CD4 memory, two CD8 naive and one CD8 memory. Study findings and constraints: Sharing across a few donors was seen in roughly 5% of naive CD4 clonotypes.

Among the donors, all were Caucasian adults who lived in Nashville, Tennessee. The study separated CD4+ cells into CD45RA+ naive and CD45RA-negative memory subsets. TCRdb's copy holds only in-frame clones and misses some; the assay was immunoSEQ multiplex PCR. The data hold around 990,000 clones, with approximately 80% observed a single time. This clone was picked up a small number of times. Its antigen remains unidentified. CDR3 size: 15 residues. Trimming pared 7 bases from V and 3 bases from J, leaving 16 bases between. Per the germline V gene, CDR1 is LNHDA and CDR2 is SQIVND (reference sequence). Sequencing was performed on memory CD4+ T cells from PBMCs. Regarding subset: CD45RA-negative fraction. The chain has TRBV19 and TRBJ2-1; TRBD1 might be the D (5 bases). The TCR sequence derives from a man between 18 and 35 years old in good health. Some clones in this sample may be carry-over from other donors' samples. This CDR3 is CASTKKGLVYNEQFF. The CDR3 DNA reads as TGTGCCAGTACCAAAAAGGGGCTAGTCTACAATGAGCAGTTCTTC.